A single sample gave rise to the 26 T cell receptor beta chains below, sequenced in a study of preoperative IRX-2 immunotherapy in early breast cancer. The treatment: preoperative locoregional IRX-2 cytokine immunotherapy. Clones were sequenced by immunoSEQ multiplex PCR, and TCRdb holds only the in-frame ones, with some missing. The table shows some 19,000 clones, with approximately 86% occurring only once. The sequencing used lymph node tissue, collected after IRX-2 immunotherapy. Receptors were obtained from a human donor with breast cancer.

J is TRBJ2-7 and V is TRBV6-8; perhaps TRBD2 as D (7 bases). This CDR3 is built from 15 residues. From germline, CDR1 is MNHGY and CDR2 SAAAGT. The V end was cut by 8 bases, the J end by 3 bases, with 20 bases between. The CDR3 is CASRPAGGRIYEQYF. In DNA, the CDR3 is TGTGCCAGCCGCCCGGCCGGGGGGCGAATCTACGAGCAGTACTTC.

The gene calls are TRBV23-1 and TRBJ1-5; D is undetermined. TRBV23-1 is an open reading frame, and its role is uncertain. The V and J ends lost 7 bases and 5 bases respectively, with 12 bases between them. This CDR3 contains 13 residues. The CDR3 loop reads CASTLLHDQPQHF. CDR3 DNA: TGCGCCAGCACCCTCCTTCACGATCAGCCCCAGCATTTT.

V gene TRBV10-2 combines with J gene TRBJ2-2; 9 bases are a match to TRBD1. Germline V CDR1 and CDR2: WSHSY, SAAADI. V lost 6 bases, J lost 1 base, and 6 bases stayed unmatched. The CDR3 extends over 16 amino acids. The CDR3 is CASSPHRGQNTGELFF. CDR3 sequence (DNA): TGCGCCAGCAGCCCCCACAGGGGGCAGAACACCGGGGAGCTGTTTTTT.

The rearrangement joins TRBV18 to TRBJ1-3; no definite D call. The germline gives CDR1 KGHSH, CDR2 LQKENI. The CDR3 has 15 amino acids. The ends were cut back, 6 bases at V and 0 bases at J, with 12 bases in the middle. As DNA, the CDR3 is TGTGCCAGCTCCCCAAACACGGGCTCTGGAAACACCATATATTTT. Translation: CASSPNTGSGNTIYF.

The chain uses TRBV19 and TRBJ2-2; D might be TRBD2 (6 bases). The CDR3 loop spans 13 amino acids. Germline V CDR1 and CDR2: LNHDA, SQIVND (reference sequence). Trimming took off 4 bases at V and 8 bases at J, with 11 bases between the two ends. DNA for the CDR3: TGTGCCAGTAGTACCGGACTACCGGGGGAGCTGTTTTTT. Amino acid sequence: CASSTGLPGELFF.

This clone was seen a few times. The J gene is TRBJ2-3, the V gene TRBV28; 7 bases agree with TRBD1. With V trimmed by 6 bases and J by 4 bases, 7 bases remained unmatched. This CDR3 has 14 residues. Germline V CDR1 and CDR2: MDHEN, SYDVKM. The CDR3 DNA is TGTGCCAGCAGGGATAGACAGGGAGCAGATACGCAGTATTTT. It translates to CASRDRQGADTQYF.

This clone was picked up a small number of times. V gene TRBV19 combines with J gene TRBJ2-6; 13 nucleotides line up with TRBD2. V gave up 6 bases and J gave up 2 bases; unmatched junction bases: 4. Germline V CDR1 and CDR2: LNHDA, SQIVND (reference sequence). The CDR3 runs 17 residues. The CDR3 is CASRLAGGPAGANVLTF. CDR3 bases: TGTGCCAGTAGACTAGCGGGAGGGCCCGCTGGGGCCAACGTCCTGACTTTC.

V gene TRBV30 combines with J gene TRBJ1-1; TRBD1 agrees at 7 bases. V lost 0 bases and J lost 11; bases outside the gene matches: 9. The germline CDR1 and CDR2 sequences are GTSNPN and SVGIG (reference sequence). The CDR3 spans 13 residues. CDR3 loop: CAWSVQGGAPAFF. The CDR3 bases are TGTGCCTGGAGTGTACAAGGGGGCGCTCCGGCTTTCTTT.

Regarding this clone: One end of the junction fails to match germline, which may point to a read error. CDR3 sequence (DNA): TGTGCCAGTGCCGTCGCAGGGCTCTTCGTGGGGACCCAGTACTTC. Translation: CASAVAGLFVGTQYF. V gene TRBV12-5 combines with J gene TRBJ2-5; a weak D match, TRBD1 (5 bases). The germline CDR1 and CDR2 sequences are LGHNT and FRNRAP. The CDR3 contains 15 residues.

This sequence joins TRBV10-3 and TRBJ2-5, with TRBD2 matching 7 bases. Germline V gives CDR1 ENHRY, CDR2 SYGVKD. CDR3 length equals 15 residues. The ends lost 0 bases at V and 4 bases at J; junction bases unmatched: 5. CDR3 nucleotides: TGTGCCATCAGTGAGTCGGCGGGAGTCAGAGAGACCCAGTACTTC. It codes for CAISESAGVRETQYF.

The CDR3 protein is CASSLLAGDGYEQFF. As DNA, the CDR3 is TGTGCCAGCAGTTTACTAGCGGGAGACGGGTATGAGCAGTTCTTC. The chain recombines TRBV6-8 with TRBJ2-1, with 11 bases identical to TRBD2. The CDR3 is 15 amino acids. V was clipped by 4 bases and J by 8 bases; unmatched bases: 7. Germline V gene lookup returns CDR1 MNHGY and CDR2 SAAAGT.

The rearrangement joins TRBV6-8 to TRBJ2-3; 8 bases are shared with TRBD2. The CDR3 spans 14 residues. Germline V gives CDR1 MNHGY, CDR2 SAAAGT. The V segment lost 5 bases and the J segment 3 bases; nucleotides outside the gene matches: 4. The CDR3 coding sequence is TGTGCCAGCAGTGGACGGGGGGGGACAGATACGCAGTATTTT. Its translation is CASSGRGGTDTQYF.

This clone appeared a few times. The CDR3 reads CAWSPPPFHSPLHF. CDR3 bases: TGTGCCTGGAGTCCTCCGCCTTTTCATTCACCCCTCCACTTT. The chain recombines TRBV30 with TRBJ1-6; D gene unclear. Trimming took off 2 bases at V and 8 bases at J, with 13 bases between the two ends. CDR3 length: 14 amino acids. The germline V gene encodes CDR1 GTSNPN and CDR2 SVGIG (reference sequence).

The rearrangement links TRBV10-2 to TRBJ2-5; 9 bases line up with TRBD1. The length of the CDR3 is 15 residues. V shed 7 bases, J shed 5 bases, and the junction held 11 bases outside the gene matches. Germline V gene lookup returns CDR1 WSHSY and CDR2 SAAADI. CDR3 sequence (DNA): TGCGCCAGCAAGGGACAGGGTAACGTGTGGGAGACCCAGTACTTC. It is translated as CASKGQGNVWETQYF.

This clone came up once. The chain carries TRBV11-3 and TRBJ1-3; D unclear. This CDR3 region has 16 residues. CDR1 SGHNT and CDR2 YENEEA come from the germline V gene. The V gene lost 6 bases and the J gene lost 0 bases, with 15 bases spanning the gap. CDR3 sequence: CASSRDGSASGNTIYF. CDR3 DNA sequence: TGTGCCAGCAGTCGTGACGGGTCGGCCTCTGGAAACACCATATATTTT.

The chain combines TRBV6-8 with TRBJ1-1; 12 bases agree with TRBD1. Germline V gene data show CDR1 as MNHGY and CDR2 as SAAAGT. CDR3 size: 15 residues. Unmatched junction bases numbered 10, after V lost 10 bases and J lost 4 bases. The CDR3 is CAISAGQGAITEAFF. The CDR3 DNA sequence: TGTGCCATCAGCGCGGGACAGGGGGCGATCACTGAAGCTTTCTTT.

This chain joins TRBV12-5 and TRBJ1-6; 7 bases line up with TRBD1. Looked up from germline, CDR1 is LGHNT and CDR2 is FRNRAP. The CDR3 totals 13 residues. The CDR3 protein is CASKDRYNSPLHF. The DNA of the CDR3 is TGTGCCAGCAAGGACAGGTATAATTCACCCCTCCACTTT.

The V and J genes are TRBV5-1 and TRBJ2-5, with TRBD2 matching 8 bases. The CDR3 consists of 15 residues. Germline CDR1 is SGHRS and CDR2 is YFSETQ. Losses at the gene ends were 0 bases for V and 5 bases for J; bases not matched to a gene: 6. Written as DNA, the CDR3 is TGCGCCAGCAGCTTGGGTAGCGGGAACACGGAGACCCAGTACTTC. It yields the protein CASSLGSGNTETQYF.

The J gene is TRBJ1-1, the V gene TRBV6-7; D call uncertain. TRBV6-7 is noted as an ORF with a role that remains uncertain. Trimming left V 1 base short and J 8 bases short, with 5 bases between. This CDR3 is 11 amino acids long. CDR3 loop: CASSYFEEAFF. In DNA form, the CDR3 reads TGTGCCAGCAGTTACTTCGAAGAAGCTTTCTTT.

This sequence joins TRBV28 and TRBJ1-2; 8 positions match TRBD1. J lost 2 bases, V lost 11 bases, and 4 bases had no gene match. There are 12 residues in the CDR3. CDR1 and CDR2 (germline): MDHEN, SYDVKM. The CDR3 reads CAAYRGNYGYTF. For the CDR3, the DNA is TGTGCCGCGTACAGGGGGAACTATGGCTACACCTTC.

The CDR3 loop is CASSQDGEKLFF. The CDR3 DNA is TGCGCCAGCAGCCAAGACGGCGAAAAACTGTTTTTT. V usage is TRBV4-1 and J usage is TRBJ1-4; D is unresolved. From germline, CDR1 is MGHRA and CDR2 YSYEKL. This CDR3 contains 12 residues. Trimming left V 0 bases short and J 8 bases short, with 4 bases between.

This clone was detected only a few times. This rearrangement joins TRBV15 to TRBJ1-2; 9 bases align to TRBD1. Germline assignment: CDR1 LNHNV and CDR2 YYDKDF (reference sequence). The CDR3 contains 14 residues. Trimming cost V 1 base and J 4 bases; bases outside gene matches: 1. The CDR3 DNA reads TGTGCCACCAGCAGAGGGGACAGGGTCTATGGCTACACCTTC. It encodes CATSRGDRVYGYTF.

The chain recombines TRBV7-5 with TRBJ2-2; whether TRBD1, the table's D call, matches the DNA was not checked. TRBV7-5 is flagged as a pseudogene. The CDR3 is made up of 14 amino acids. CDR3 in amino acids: CASSLGQGIGELFF. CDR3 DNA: TGTGCCAGCAGCTTGGGACAGGGGATCGGGGAGCTGTTTTTT.

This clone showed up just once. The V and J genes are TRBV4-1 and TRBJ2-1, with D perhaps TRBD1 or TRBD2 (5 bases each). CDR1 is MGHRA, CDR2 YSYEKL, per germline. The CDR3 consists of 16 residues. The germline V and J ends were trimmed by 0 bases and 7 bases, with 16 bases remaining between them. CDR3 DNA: TGCGCCAGCAGCCAAGATGCTGGGACGCTACGGAATGAGCAGTTCTTC. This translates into CASSQDAGTLRNEQFF.

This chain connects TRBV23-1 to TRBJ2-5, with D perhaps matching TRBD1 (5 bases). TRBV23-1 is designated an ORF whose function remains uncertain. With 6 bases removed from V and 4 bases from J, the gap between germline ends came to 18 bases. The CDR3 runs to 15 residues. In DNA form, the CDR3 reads TGCGCCAGCAGCCAAGGGGTAGGGTTCCCAGAGACCCAGTACTTC. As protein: CASSQGVGFPETQYF.

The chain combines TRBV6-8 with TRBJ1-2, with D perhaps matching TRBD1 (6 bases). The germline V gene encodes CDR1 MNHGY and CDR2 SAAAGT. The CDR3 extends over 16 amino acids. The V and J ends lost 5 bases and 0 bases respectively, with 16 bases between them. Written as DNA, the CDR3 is TGTGCCAGCAGTAAAAGCATGACAGGCGCTAACTATGGCTACACCTTC. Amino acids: CASSKSMTGANYGYTF.